This TCR beta chain was recovered during a study of cytomegalovirus exposure and HLA in healthy donors. PCR amplification relied on 60 Vbeta primers (plus 13 Jbeta primers). Here immunoSEQ multiplex PCR was the method, and the copy in TCRdb shows in-frame clones only, minus some. The sample includes roughly 100,000 clones, over 65% of them seen just once. The CDR3 has 16 amino acids. Per germline, CDR1 SEHNR and CDR2 FQNEAQ (reference sequence). After removal of 6 bases from V and 1 base from J, the junction contained 5 bases not matched to a gene. Overall study findings and caveats: Immune exposure information available was restricted to CMV serostatus.

Points on this clone: Its antigen is undetermined.

V gene TRBV7-9 combines with J gene TRBJ1-4; 10 positions agree with TRBD1. The sample consisted of PBMCs. The source of this sequence is a human donor in good health. The CDR3 nucleotides read TGTGCCAGCAGACCGGACAGGGGGGGAACTAATGAAAAACTGTTTTTT. Amino acid sequence: CASRPDRGGTNEKLFF.